This entry concerns a single TCR beta chain. This sample is drawn from a study of glioma-infiltrating T cells after dendritic cell vaccination. Study-level background: Treatment, given 2003 to 2012, was autologous tumor lysate-pulsed dendritic cell vaccination. Dendritic cells derived from monocytes and pulsed with autologous tumor lysate formed the vaccine.

None of the glioblastoma patients had an isocitrate dehydrogenase mutation. Here immunoSEQ multiplex PCR was the method, and the copy in TCRdb shows in-frame clones only, minus some. Of some 70,000 clones listed, 81% are singletons. The sequence derives from a human donor with glioblastoma. The starting material was blood, obtained before dendritic cell vaccination.

The CDR3 bases are TGTGCCAGCTCACCAGGTCCGGACATTCAGTACTTC. Its protein product is CASSPGPDIQYF. The rearrangement joins TRBV18 to TRBJ2-4; unclear D gene. Trimming stripped 2 bases from V and 8 bases from J, with 7 bases between. Germline loops: CDR1 KGHSH, CDR2 LQKENI. The CDR3 consists of 12 residues.